This T cell receptor beta chain was sequenced in a study of cytotoxic CD8 clonotypes in ibrutinib-treated CLL. This clone was picked up a small number of times. Only in-frame clones appear in the TCRdb table, and some are missing; sequencing was by immunoSEQ multiplex PCR. The table lists about 17,000 clones, around three fifths of them singletons. V was clipped by 0 bases and J by 5 bases; unmatched bases: 5. Germline assignment: CDR1 SGHRS and CDR2 YFSETQ. The CDR3 consists of 16 residues. The source was PBMCs, collected after 12 months of ibrutinib treatment. The genes are TRBV5-1 and TRBJ1-2; 12 bases align to TRBD1. This clonotype was sampled from a human donor with chronic lymphocytic leukemia. CDR3 sequence reads: CASSLVGQGASYGYTF. The CDR3 coding sequence is TGCGCCAGCAGCTTGGTGGGACAGGGGGCTAGTTATGGCTACACCTTC.